These T cell receptor beta chains were read from a single sample in a study of beta chain features in type 1 diabetes. Libraries were prepared by immunoSEQ multiplex PCR; TCRdb keeps only in-frame clonotypes and omits some of them. The sample has over 200,000 clones, around 9.9% seen once; the top ten hold around 0.017%. The specimen sequenced was naive CD4+ T cells from blood. Receptors originate from a man aged 25-45 years with type 1 diabetes. The CDR3 runs from the conserved cysteine through the conserved F or W. The order of the fields is CDR3 DNA, CDR3 protein, clone size, V gene, J gene, D gene. D genes are given only for firm matches. Size is omitted from some rows. Given values are once, few, many or a class for expanded clones.

cdr3_nt: TGTGCCAGCAGCCCCGACAGCCAAGAGACCCAGTACTTC
cdr3_aa: CASSPDSQETQYF
clone_size: few
v_call: TRBV5-6
j_call: TRBJ2-5
d_call: .

cdr3_nt: TGTGCCAGCAGCTTAAAGGACGGGGGATGGGATACGCAGTATTTT
cdr3_aa: CASSLKDGGWDTQYF
clone_size: .
v_call: TRBV11-2
j_call: TRBJ2-3
d_call: .

cdr3_nt: TGTGCCAGCAGCGCGGGACTAGTCATCGACGAGCAGTACTTC
cdr3_aa: CASSAGLVIDEQYF
clone_size: .
v_call: TRBV2
j_call: TRBJ2-7
d_call: TRBD2

cdr3_nt: TGTGCCAGCAGTTGGGACAGACCATACGAGCAGTACTTC
cdr3_aa: CASSWDRPYEQYF
clone_size: .
v_call: TRBV2
j_call: TRBJ2-7
d_call: TRBD1

cdr3_nt: TGCAGCGTTGGTAGGCGAGGCTCCTACGAGCAGTACTTC
cdr3_aa: CSVGRRGSYEQYF
clone_size: few
v_call: TRBV29-1
j_call: TRBJ2-7
d_call: .

cdr3_nt: TGCGCCAGCAGCGGGACAGGGGGAGATACGCAGTATTTT
cdr3_aa: CASSGTGGDTQYF
clone_size: few
v_call: TRBV5-1
j_call: TRBJ2-3
d_call: TRBD1

cdr3_nt: TGTGCCAGCAGCAGACAGGGGGAGCGGAATGAGCAGTTCTTC
cdr3_aa: CASSRQGERNEQFF
clone_size: few
v_call: TRBV5-4
j_call: TRBJ2-1
d_call: TRBD1

cdr3_nt: TGTGCCAGCAGTCCAGTCCTTAGCGGATGGTACGAGCAGTACTTC
cdr3_aa: CASSPVLSGWYEQYF
clone_size: .
v_call: TRBV2
j_call: TRBJ2-7
d_call: .

cdr3_nt: TGTGCCAGTAGTACGGCGGGGAATCAGCCCCAGCATTTT
cdr3_aa: CASSTAGNQPQHF
clone_size: .
v_call: TRBV19
j_call: TRBJ1-5
d_call: .

cdr3_nt: TGCGCCAGCAGCCATCCATCCCCTAGTGGGGCCCTATACGAGCAGTACTTC
cdr3_aa: CASSHPSPSGALYEQYF
clone_size: .
v_call: TRBV4-3
j_call: TRBJ2-7
d_call: .

cdr3_nt: TGTGCCAGCAGTCGACTCGGGAGCAACTACGAGCAGTACTTC
cdr3_aa: CASSRLGSNYEQYF
clone_size: few
v_call: TRBV6-5
j_call: TRBJ2-7
d_call: .

cdr3_nt: TGTGCTAGCAGCTCAACCGGGGGGGCTTCCTACAATGAGCAGTTCTTC
cdr3_aa: CASSSTGGASYNEQFF
clone_size: .
v_call: TRBV7-7
j_call: TRBJ2-1
d_call: TRBD2

cdr3_nt: TGTGCCAGCAGCAAAACGACAGGGACTCCCTACGAGCAGTACTTC
cdr3_aa: CASSKTTGTPYEQYF
clone_size: few
v_call: TRBV11-2
j_call: TRBJ2-7
d_call: .

cdr3_nt: TGTGCCAGCTCACAGGGGACAGGTGGGGATCAGCCCCAGCATTTT
cdr3_aa: CASSQGTGGDQPQHF
clone_size: .
v_call: TRBV18
j_call: TRBJ1-5
d_call: TRBD1

cdr3_nt: TGTGCCAGCAAGATCCGGGTGACGGGGGAGCTGTTTTTT
cdr3_aa: CASKIRVTGELFF
clone_size: few
v_call: TRBV5-6
j_call: TRBJ2-2
d_call: .

cdr3_nt: TGCGCCAGCAGCCCCCCGGGACTAGCCTACTACAATGAGCAGTTCTTC
cdr3_aa: CASSPPGLAYYNEQFF
clone_size: .
v_call: TRBV5-1
j_call: TRBJ2-1
d_call: TRBD2

cdr3_nt: TGTGCCAGCACTCTCCAGGGGGCACGGACAGATACGCAGTATTTT
cdr3_aa: CASTLQGARTDTQYF
clone_size: .
v_call: TRBV5-4
j_call: TRBJ2-3
d_call: TRBD1

cdr3_nt: TGTGCCAGCAGCCTCTCAGGGCGGGGGGTCTACGAGCAGTACTTC
cdr3_aa: CASSLSGRGVYEQYF
clone_size: few
v_call: TRBV4-2
j_call: TRBJ2-7
d_call: TRBD2

cdr3_nt: TGTGCCAGCAGCTTAGAACGGGGGGATACGCAGTATTTT
cdr3_aa: CASSLERGDTQYF
clone_size: few
v_call: TRBV11-1
j_call: TRBJ2-3
d_call: .

cdr3_nt: TGTGCCAGCAGTGAAGGTGGAGGCACTGAAGCTTTCTTT
cdr3_aa: CASSEGGGTEAFF
clone_size: .
v_call: TRBV2
j_call: TRBJ1-1
d_call: .

cdr3_nt: TGTGCCAGCAGCCCTCACGGGGAAGAGACCCAGTACTTC
cdr3_aa: CASSPHGEETQYF
clone_size: .
v_call: TRBV9
j_call: TRBJ2-5
d_call: .

cdr3_nt: TGTGCCAGCAGTCCTGGACTAGCGGGGGGAGTAGATACGCAGTATTTT
cdr3_aa: CASSPGLAGGVDTQYF
clone_size: few
v_call: TRBV7-3
j_call: TRBJ2-3
d_call: TRBD2

cdr3_nt: TGTGCCAGCAGTAGGGGACAGGGGAAGGACGAGCAGTACTTC
cdr3_aa: CASSRGQGKDEQYF
clone_size: once
v_call: TRBV6-5
j_call: TRBJ2-7
d_call: TRBD1

cdr3_nt: TGTGCCAGCAGTCTCGGGGAAAACTATGGCTACACCTTC
cdr3_aa: CASSLGENYGYTF
clone_size: .
v_call: TRBV28
j_call: TRBJ1-2
d_call: .

cdr3_nt: TGTGCCTGGAGTGGTTGGGACAGGGGCTACCCTAACTATGGCTACACCTTC
cdr3_aa: CAWSGWDRGYPNYGYTF
clone_size: .
v_call: TRBV30
j_call: TRBJ1-2
d_call: TRBD1